The 27 T cell receptor beta chains listed next were all sequenced from one sample in a study of CD8 T cells in Susac syndrome. An amount of RNA that ranged from roughly 0.45 to 1 ug was reverse transcribed with random hexamers. TCRdb re-called the immunoSEQ multiplex PCR reads with MiXCR, one entry per CDR3 protein. In the table there are some 400,000 distinct CDR3 sequences, around 83% of which are singletons. Sequencing used CD8+ T cells from PBMCs. These receptors came from a human donor with multiple sclerosis.

The chain employs TRBV19 and TRBJ2-7; 11 bases align to TRBD2. The CDR3 runs 13 residues. Germline CDR1 and CDR2: LNHDA and SQIVND (reference sequence). V shed 5 bases, J shed 6 bases, and the junction held 3 bases outside the gene matches. The CDR3 DNA reads as TGTGCCAGTAGTTTAACTAGCGGGAGCGAGCAGTACTTC. Translation gives CASSLTSGSEQYF.

This sequence joins TRBV9 and TRBJ1-1; D may be TRBD1 (6 bases). Trimming took 3 bases from V and 5 from J, leaving 11 bases between them. From germline, CDR1 is SGDLS and CDR2 YYNGEE. The CDR3 is made up of 13 amino acids. In nucleotides, the CDR3 is TGTGCCAGCAGCGAACAGGGAGGGACTGAAGCTTTCTTT. Its translation: CASSEQGGTEAFF.

The chain employs TRBV30 and TRBJ1-2, with D maybe TRBD1 (5 bases). CDR1 and CDR2 (germline): GTSNPN, SVGIG (reference sequence). V was cut by 1 base and J by 5 bases, with 11 bases left in between. This CDR3 contains 13 residues. The DNA for the CDR3 is TGTGCCTGGAGTGACGTCAGGGAGTATGGCTACACCTTC. It encodes CAWSDVREYGYTF.

This clonotype was recorded a few times. DNA for the CDR3: TGTGCCAGCAGCTTGATGGACAGGGTAGAAGTGAACTATGGCTACACCTTC. The encoded protein is CASSLMDRVEVNYGYTF. The V and J genes are TRBV5-6 and TRBJ1-2; 8 positions match TRBD1. The CDR3 is made up of 17 amino acids. J lost 2 bases, V lost 1 base, and 10 bases had no gene match. Germline loops: CDR1 SGHDT, CDR2 YYEEEE.

In its sample, this clonotype was seen many times. The genes are TRBV6-1 and TRBJ1-1, with D perhaps TRBD1 (5 bases). The germline gives CDR1 MNHNS, CDR2 SASEGT. Between the trimmed V and J ends, which lost 5 bases and 0 bases, there was a span of 16 bases. This CDR3 is 16 amino acids long. The DNA of the CDR3 is TGTGCCAGCAGTTGGCTGGGGACGGACATGAACACTGAAGCTTTCTTT. It encodes CASSWLGTDMNTEAFF.

The genes are TRBV24-1 and TRBJ2-3; D is unclear. This CDR3 is built from 12 residues. Germline CDR1 is KGHDR and CDR2 is SFDVKD. V lost 3 bases, J lost 3 bases, and 3 bases lay in between. CDR3 bases: TGTGCCACCAGTGATGTTACAGATACGCAGTATTTT. Translated: CATSDVTDTQYF.

This clonotype has just one count. This sequence joins TRBV27 and TRBJ2-7, with 14 nucleotides matching TRBD2. The CDR3 consists of 15 residues. The germline V gene encodes CDR1 MNHEY and CDR2 SMNVEV (reference sequence). V gave up 3 bases and J gave up 5 bases; unmatched junction bases: 3. In nucleotides, the CDR3 is TGTGCCAGCAGTTTCGGGACTAGCGGGAGTCACGAGCAGTACTTC. Its protein product is CASSFGTSGSHEQYF.

The J gene is TRBJ2-1, the V gene TRBV28, with 7 bases lining up with TRBD1. With 2 bases clipped from V and 9 bases from J, the junction kept 4 bases outside the gene matches. This CDR3 contains 13 residues. Germline V CDR1 and CDR2: MDHEN, SYDVKM. The CDR3 bases are TGTGCCAGCAGTTTAACAGGGGATACTGAGCAGTTCTTC. This translates into CASSLTGDTEQFF.

V is TRBV10-2 and J is TRBJ2-7; possible D gene TRBD1, 6 bases. The germline V and J ends were trimmed by 7 bases and 3 bases, with 10 bases remaining between them. CDR1 is WSHSY and CDR2 is SAAADI in the germline V gene. The length of the CDR3 is 12 residues. DNA of the CDR3: TGCGCCAGCATTCACAGGGACTACGAGCAGTACTTC. Translation gives CASIHRDYEQYF.

This chain joins TRBV20-1 and TRBJ1-2; TRBD1 matches at 10 bases. V lost 2 bases to trimming and J lost 6 bases; unmatched junction nucleotides: 6. This CDR3 has 14 amino acids. Germline V gives CDR1 DFQATT, CDR2 SNEGSKA (reference sequence). The CDR3 sequence is CSARRGTGEHGYTF. The CDR3 bases are TGCAGTGCTAGACGTGGGACAGGGGAGCATGGCTACACCTTC.

V gene TRBV19 combines with J gene TRBJ2-7, with D unresolved. Between the trimmed V and J ends, which lost 4 bases and 2 bases, there was a span of 9 bases. The CDR3 sequence is 13 residues long. Per germline, CDR1 LNHDA and CDR2 SQIVND (reference sequence). The CDR3 region is CASSSLVPYEQYF. The CDR3 bases are TGTGCCAGTAGTAGTCTTGTCCCCTACGAGCAGTACTTC.

The rearrangement joins TRBV4-1 to TRBJ2-3; 11 nucleotides line up with TRBD2. V was pared by 4 bases and J by 3 bases, with 6 bases of the junction left unmatched. This CDR3 comprises 16 residues. Germline V CDR1 and CDR2: MGHRA, YSYEKL. CDR3 sequence reads: CASSLLAGGRTDTQYF. The CDR3, as DNA: TGCGCCAGCAGCCTTTTAGCGGGGGGGCGGACAGATACGCAGTATTTT.

This sequence joins TRBV19 and TRBJ2-2; D remains ambiguous. CDR3 length equals 12 residues. In germline, CDR1 is LNHDA, CDR2 SQIVND (reference sequence). V lost 8 bases and J 7 bases, leaving 11 bases between the germline ends. CDR3 protein: CASEGAFGELFF. The CDR3 DNA is TGTGCCAGTGAAGGAGCTTTCGGGGAGCTGTTTTTT.

The gene calls are TRBV29-1 and TRBJ2-3; D gene uncertain. V was clipped by 0 bases and J by 6 bases, with 16 bases between them. The germline CDR1 and CDR2 sequences are SQVTM and ANQGSEA. This CDR3 spans 15 amino acids. This CDR3 is CSVEDGSEPGDTQYF. CDR3 sequence (DNA): TGCAGCGTTGAAGATGGTTCAGAGCCCGGTGATACGCAGTATTTT.

This sequence joins TRBV12-3 or TRBV12-4 and TRBJ2-6; possible D gene TRBD2, 6 bases. V lost 3 bases and J lost 3, with 9 bases in between. The CDR3 has 15 residues. The CDR3 DNA reads as TGTGCCAGCAGTTTGGAGGGAGGTGGGGCCAACGTCCTGACTTTC. Translating gives CASSLEGGGANVLTF.

The gene calls are TRBV3-1 and TRBJ1-1; D is possibly TRBD1 (5 bases). Trimming removed 4 bases from V and 0 bases from J, with 21 bases in between. Per germline, CDR1 LGHDT and CDR2 YNNKEL (reference sequence). The CDR3 has 18 amino acids. The chain's CDR3 is CASSRRSRVVLVNTEAFF. For the CDR3, the DNA is TGTGCCAGCAGCCGGCGGAGCAGGGTCGTTTTGGTGAACACTGAAGCTTTCTTT.

The chain is built from TRBV19 and TRBJ2-7, with D possibly being TRBD1 or TRBD2 (6 bases each). Germline CDR1 and CDR2: LNHDA and SQIVND (reference sequence). The CDR3 is 14 amino acids. The V and J ends lost 6 bases and 6 bases respectively, with 18 bases between them. The CDR3 sequence: CASSRYREVSEQYF. For the CDR3, the DNA is TGTGCCAGTAGCCGGTACAGGGAGGTGAGCGAGCAGTACTTC.

The J gene is TRBJ1-2, the V gene TRBV25-1; D not certain. Trimming took 2 bases from V and 5 from J, leaving 6 bases between them. Germline-derived CDR1 and CDR2 are MGHDK and SYGVNS. The CDR3 is 12 residues long. CDR3 sequence reads: CASSETGYGYTF. CDR3 DNA: TGTGCCAGCAGTGAAACCGGTTATGGCTACACCTTC.

The gene calls are TRBV4-1 and TRBJ1-2; 7 nucleotides align to TRBD1. Per germline, CDR1 MGHRA and CDR2 YSYEKL. V dropped 0 bases and J dropped 1; count of bases not matched to a gene: 5. The CDR3 has 16 amino acids. The CDR3 DNA follows: TGCGCCAGCAGCCAAGAGACAGGGACGAGTAACTATGGCTACACCTTC. Encoded protein: CASSQETGTSNYGYTF.

This clonotype has just one count. The chain has TRBV29-1 and TRBJ2-7; D call uncertain. Trimming removed 0 bases from V and 0 bases from J, with 12 bases in between. Germline V gives CDR1 SQVTM, CDR2 ANQGSEA. This CDR3 spans 15 amino acids. This CDR3 reads CSVEDPGVGSYEQYF. CDR3 DNA: TGCAGCGTTGAAGATCCTGGTGTAGGCTCCTACGAGCAGTACTTC.

This clonotype was detected only once. The gene calls are TRBV12-3 or TRBV12-4 and TRBJ1-1; TRBD1 matches at 8 bases. With 6 bases clipped from V and 3 bases from J, the junction kept 6 bases outside the gene matches. This CDR3 has 14 amino acids. The CDR3 protein is CASSDRGVHTEAFF. CDR3 DNA sequence: TGTGCCAGCAGCGACAGGGGCGTTCACACTGAAGCTTTCTTT.

This clonotype has only a few counts. The V gene is TRBV27, the J gene TRBJ2-7; TRBD1 agrees at 8 bases. The CDR3 has 13 amino acids. Germline CDR1 reads MNHEY; CDR2 reads SMNVEV (reference sequence). Germline trimming cut 8 bases from V and 0 bases from J; bases unmatched to any gene: 3. In DNA, the CDR3 is TGTGCCAGCCGACAGGGGATCTCCTACGAGCAGTACTTC. Translating gives CASRQGISYEQYF.

V gene TRBV11-2 combines with J gene TRBJ2-1; 7 bases align to TRBD1. Germline assignment: CDR1 SGHAT and CDR2 FQNNGV. After removal of 3 bases from V and 8 bases from J, the junction contained 4 bases not matched to a gene. This CDR3 contains 13 residues. CDR3 bases: TGTGCCAGCAGCTTGAGGGGGCGGTATGAGCAGTTCTTC. As protein: CASSLRGRYEQFF.

The J gene is TRBJ2-1, the V gene TRBV4-1; 7 nucleotides line up with TRBD2. Germline trimming cut 4 bases from V and 6 bases from J; bases unmatched to any gene: 9. Germline V CDR1 and CDR2: MGHRA, YSYEKL. The CDR3 sequence is 15 residues long. CDR3 region: CASSPGTIQTNEQFF. CDR3 in DNA: TGCGCCAGCAGCCCCGGGACTATTCAGACCAATGAGCAGTTCTTC.

CDR3 loop: CASSLSAGYEQYF. In nucleotides, the CDR3 is TGTGCCAGCAGTTTATCAGCCGGCTACGAGCAGTACTTC. The chain carries TRBV27 and TRBJ2-7; D unresolved. Per germline, CDR1 MNHEY and CDR2 SMNVEV (reference sequence). The CDR3 extends over 13 amino acids. The V end lost 0 bases, the J end lost 3 bases, and 6 bases lay between the germline ends.

Remarks on this clonotype: The junction departs from the called germline gene at one end, perhaps through a read error. The chain couples TRBV13 to TRBJ1-5; no clear D gene. The CDR3 is 14 residues long. Germline assignment: CDR1 PRHDT and CDR2 FYEKMQ (reference sequence). The CDR3 nucleotides read TGTGCCAGCAGCTTAGGGCGGGGTGGTCAGTCCCAGCATTTT. Translated, it gives CASSLGRGGQSQHF.

This chain joins TRBV29-1 and TRBJ1-1; D call uncertain. Trimming shortened V by 3 bases and J by 7 bases, and 12 bases separated the two germline ends. This CDR3 is built from 12 residues. The germline V gene has CDR1 SQVTM and CDR2 ANQGSEA. The CDR3 DNA follows: TGCAGCGTTGACCCTGGGTCCCATGAAGCTTTCTTT. Protein sequence: CSVDPGSHEAFF.